A selection of T cell receptor beta chains follows, all from one sample in a study of blood T cells in healthy people across ages. MiXCR was run by TCRdb on the 5' RACE reads, yielding one entry per CDR3 protein. This table holds 650,000 to 700,000 distinct CDR3 sequences, about 30% found once. The source material was blood. The source is a woman over 75 in good health. Both conserved end residues are part of each CDR3. A D gene is named only where the DNA matches it firmly. Clone size appears in some rows only: once, few, many, or a class for an expanded clone.

>-|TRBV24-1|many|TRBJ2-1
CATARSPSYNEQFF
TGTGCCACCGCTCGATCGCCCTCCTACAATGAGCAGTTCTTC
>TRBD2|TRBV20-1|many|TRBJ2-3
CSARTVAGGSTDTQYF
TGCAGTGCTAGGACTGTAGCGGGGGGGTCGACAGATACGCAGTATTTT
>TRBD2|TRBV9|many|TRBJ2-1
CASSVGLAGIEQFF
TGTGCCAGCAGCGTAGGATTAGCGGGGATTGAGCAGTTCTTC
>-|TRBV13|many|TRBJ2-1
CASSLEGGPVDEQFF
TGTGCCAGCAGCTTAGAAGGGGGTCCGGTGGATGAGCAGTTCTTC
>-|TRBV7-2|-|TRBJ1-4
CASSSQKTTNEKRFF
TGTGCCAGCAGCTCACAAAAGACAACTAATGAAAAACGGTTTTTT
>TRBD2|TRBV4-2|many|TRBJ2-3
CASSQDSRTSGRTDTQYF
TGTGCCAGCAGCCAAGATTCCCGGACTAGCGGCCGCACAGATACGCAGTATTTT
>-|TRBV20-1|few|TRBJ1-1
CSAREGGNTEAFF
TGCAGTGCTAGAGAAGGGGGGAACACTGAAGCTTTCTTT
>TRBD1|TRBV7-2|-|TRBJ2-7
CASSSGTGVYNEQYF
TGTGCCAGCAGCTCCGGGACAGGAGTTTACAATGAGCAGTACTTC
>-|TRBV29-1|-|TRBJ2-7
CSVALTDNEQYF
TGCAGCGTGGCTTTGACGGACAATGAGCAGTACTTC
>-|TRBV20-1|many|TRBJ2-7
CSARGSGEQYF
TGCAGTGCTAGGGGGTCGGGGGAGCAGTACTTC
>-|TRBV7-9|-|TRBJ1-2
CASSFDSRYGYTF
TGTGCCAGCAGCTTCGATTCGCGGTATGGCTACACCTTC
>-|TRBV20-1|-|TRBJ2-1
CSARDGTGYNEQFF
TGCAGTGCTAGAGACGGAACGGGATACAATGAGCAGTTCTTC
>TRBD2|TRBV7-6|once|TRBJ2-7
CASSPKAGGGYEQYF
TGTGCCAGCAGCCCCAAGGCGGGGGGCGGCTACGAGCAGTACTTC
>-|TRBV9|many|TRBJ1-2
CASSVGGVSGYTF
TGTGCCAGCAGCGTAGGAGGGGTTAGCGGCTACACCTTC
>-|TRBV7-9|-|TRBJ2-3
CATGQSTDTQYF
TGTGCCACCGGACAGTCCACAGATACGCAGTATTTT
>TRBD2|TRBV7-2|many|TRBJ2-1
CASSLEGLAAGREQFF
TGTGCCAGCAGCTTAGAGGGACTAGCGGCCGGAAGGGAGCAGTTCTTC
>-|TRBV30|many|TRBJ2-4
CAWEGRRGGIQYF
TGTGCCTGGGAAGGACGGCGCGGCGGCATTCAGTACTTC
>-|TRBV20-1|many|TRBJ1-2
CSSESGYYGYTF
TGCAGTAGCGAATCGGGGTACTATGGCTACACCTTC
>TRBD1|TRBV5-6|many|TRBJ2-7
CASSLGTVSSYEQYF
TGTGCCAGCAGCCTGGGGACAGTGAGCTCCTACGAGCAGTACTTC
>TRBD2|TRBV5-1|once|TRBJ2-3
CASSLEVAGVKDTQYF
TGCGCCAGCAGCTTGGAAGTAGCGGGAGTGAAAGATACGCAGTATTTT
>-|TRBV14|many|TRBJ1-2
CASSQDVRLYGYTF
TGTGCCAGCAGCCAAGATGTCAGACTCTATGGCTACACCTTC
>-|TRBV30|-|TRBJ2-2
CAWKGNGELFF
TGTGCCTGGAAGGGGAACGGGGAGCTGTTTTTT
>TRBD1|TRBV19|-|TRBJ2-1
CASSQTGGSYNEQFF
TGTGCCAGTAGCCAGACAGGGGGCTCCTACAATGAGCAGTTCTTC
>-|TRBV30|-|TRBJ1-5
CAWSLSDNQPQHF
TGTGCCTGGAGTTTGTCAGATAATCAGCCCCAGCATTTT
>-|TRBV28|-|TRBJ2-1
CASSPTPTAYNEQFF
TGTGCCAGCAGTCCGACACCTACAGCGTACAATGAGCAGTTCTTC
>-|TRBV7-2|-|TRBJ1-3
CASSLDRTGNTIYF
TGTGCCAGCAGCTTAGACAGGACTGGAAACACCATATATTTT
>-|TRBV24-1|-|TRBJ2-3
CATSDPGRADTQYF
TGTGCCACCAGTGACCCCGGCAGGGCAGATACGCAGTATTTT
>-|TRBV12-3/TRBV12-4|many|TRBJ2-7
CASSRGSRDKNYEQYF
TGTGCCAGCAGTCGGGGGAGCAGGGACAAGAACTACGAGCAGTACTTC
>TRBD1|TRBV3-1|many|TRBJ1-5
CASRHGQGPVPQHF
TGTGCCAGCAGACACGGACAGGGTCCTGTGCCCCAGCATTTT
>TRBD1|TRBV5-1|few|TRBJ2-3
CASSSLTGSSTDTQYF
TGCGCCAGCAGCTCCTTGACAGGGAGCTCCACAGATACGCAGTATTTT
>TRBD1|TRBV5-1|many|TRBJ2-7
CASSLVLDRGHEQYF
TGCGCCAGCAGCTTGGTTTTGGACAGGGGACACGAGCAGTACTTC
>-|TRBV6-1|many|TRBJ2-6
CASSDGSLSGANVLTF
TGTGCCAGCAGTGATGGTAGTCTATCTGGGGCCAACGTCCTGACTTTC
>TRBD1|TRBV15|-|TRBJ2-7
CATSRRTGLPQRYF
TGTGCCACCAGCAGACGGACAGGGCTCCCCCAGAGGTACTTC
>-|TRBV11-2|many|TRBJ1-2
CASSLPEGYGYTF
TGTGCCAGCAGCTTACCGGAGGGCTATGGCTACACCTTC
>-|TRBV29-1|few|TRBJ2-2
CSVPRDTNTGELFF
TGCAGCGTGCCCCGGGACACCAACACCGGGGAGCTGTTTTTT
>TRBD1|TRBV20-1|-|TRBJ2-7
CSARDIQGPYEQYF
TGCAGTGCTAGAGATATACAGGGGCCGTACGAGCAGTACTTC
>-|TRBV12-3/TRBV12-4|many|TRBJ1-2
CASSFSGGGYTF
TGTGCCAGCAGTTTTAGTGGGGGAGGCTACACCTTC
>-|TRBV29-1|-|TRBJ2-3
CSVESGGQTQYF
TGCAGCGTTGAATCCGGCGGCCAGACGCAGTATTTT
>TRBD1|TRBV2|few|TRBJ2-3
CASSRDRGRDTQYF
TGTGCCAGCAGCCGGGACAGGGGGAGGGATACGCAGTATTTT
>TRBD2|TRBV5-1|-|TRBJ2-3
CASSLEWQGLAGEWQYF
TGCGCCAGCAGCTTGGAATGGCAAGGACTAGCGGGGGAATGGCAGTATTTT
>-|TRBV15|many|TRBJ2-7
CATSRVAGSYEQYF
TGTGCCACCAGCAGAGTTGCCGGGTCCTACGAGCAGTACTTC
>TRBD2|TRBV2|-|TRBJ2-5
CASRLTSGGVQETQYF
TGTGCCAGCAGGCTGACTAGCGGGGGAGTACAAGAGACCCAGTACTTC
>-|TRBV20-1|-|TRBJ1-3
CSAEGKGTSGNTIYF
TGCAGTGCTGAAGGGAAGGGGACCTCTGGAAACACCATATATTTT
>TRBD1|TRBV5-1|once|TRBJ2-2
CAGSFQGARAGELFF
TGCGCCGGCAGCTTTCAGGGGGCAAGAGCCGGGGAGCTGTTTTTT